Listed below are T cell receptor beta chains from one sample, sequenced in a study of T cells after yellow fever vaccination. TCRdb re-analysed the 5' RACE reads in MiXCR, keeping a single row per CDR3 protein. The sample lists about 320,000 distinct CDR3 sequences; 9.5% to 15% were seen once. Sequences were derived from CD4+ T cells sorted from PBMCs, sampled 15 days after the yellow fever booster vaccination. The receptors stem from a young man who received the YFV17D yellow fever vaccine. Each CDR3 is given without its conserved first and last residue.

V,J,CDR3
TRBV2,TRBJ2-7,ASRSTSGGYEQY
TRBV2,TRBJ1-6,ASTRLYKSNSPLH
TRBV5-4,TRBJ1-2,ASSRDAGGGYT
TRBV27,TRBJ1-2,ASSFRPREGIGLTYGYT
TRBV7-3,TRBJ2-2,ASSLGVGTGELF
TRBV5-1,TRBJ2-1,ASSDGGSSYNEQF
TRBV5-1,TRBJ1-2,ASSLDRANYGYT
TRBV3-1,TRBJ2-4,ASSPTWGAKNIQY
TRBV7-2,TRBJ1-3,ASSLRVGTIY
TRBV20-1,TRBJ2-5,SAGYQETQY
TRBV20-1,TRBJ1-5,SARQGSNQPQH
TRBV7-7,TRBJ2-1,ASSPKTGGNEQF
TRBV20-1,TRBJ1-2,SARDFTAGLGSDGYT
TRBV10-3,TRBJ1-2,AISRTGGTDGYT
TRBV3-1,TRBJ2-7,ASSPTGLLYEQY
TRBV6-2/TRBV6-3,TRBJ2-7,ASRPRQASYEQY
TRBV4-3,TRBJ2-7,ASSQVPGALYEQY
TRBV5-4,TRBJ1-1,ASSLMLGPTNTEAF
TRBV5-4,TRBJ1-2,ASRPPASVYGYT
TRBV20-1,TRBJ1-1,SAREGLGLTEAF
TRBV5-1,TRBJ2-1,ASNSQGYSYNEQF
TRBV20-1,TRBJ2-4,SASPGAGHIQY
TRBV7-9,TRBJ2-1,ASSRGVQGRENEQF
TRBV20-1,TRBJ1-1,SAKGGGEAF
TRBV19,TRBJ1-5,ASTGGGWDQPQH